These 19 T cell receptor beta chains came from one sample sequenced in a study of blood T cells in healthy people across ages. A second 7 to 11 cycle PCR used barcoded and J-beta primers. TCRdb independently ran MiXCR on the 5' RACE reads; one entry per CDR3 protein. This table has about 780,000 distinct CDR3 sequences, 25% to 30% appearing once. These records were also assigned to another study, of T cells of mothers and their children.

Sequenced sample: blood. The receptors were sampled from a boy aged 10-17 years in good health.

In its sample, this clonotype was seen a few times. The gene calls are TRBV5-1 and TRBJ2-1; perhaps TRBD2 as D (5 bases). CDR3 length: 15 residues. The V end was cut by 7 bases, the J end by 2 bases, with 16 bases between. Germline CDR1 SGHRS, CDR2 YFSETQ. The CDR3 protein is CASGNSVAAYNEQFF. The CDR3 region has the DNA TGCGCCAGCGGGAATAGCGTGGCCGCCTACAATGAGCAGTTCTTC.

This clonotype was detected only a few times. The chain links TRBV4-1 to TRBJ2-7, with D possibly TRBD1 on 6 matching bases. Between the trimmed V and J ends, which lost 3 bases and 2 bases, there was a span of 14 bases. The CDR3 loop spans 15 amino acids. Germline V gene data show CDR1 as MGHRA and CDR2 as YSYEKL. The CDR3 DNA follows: TGCGCCAGCAGCCACCTACAGGGTATGGCCTACGAGCAGTACTTC. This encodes CASSHLQGMAYEQYF.

This CDR3 is CASSYSGAAKNIQYF. The DNA for the CDR3 is TGTGCCAGCAGTTACTCAGGGGCAGCCAAAAACATTCAGTACTTC. The genes are TRBV6-5 and TRBJ2-4; possible D gene TRBD1, 5 bases. Germline-derived CDR1 and CDR2 are MNHEY and SVGAGI. Trimming removed 0 bases at V and 0 bases at J, with 6 bases between. The CDR3 sequence is 15 residues long.

The CDR3, as DNA: TGTGCCAGCAGTTTTAGCGCTAGCCCGGGTACGCAGTATTTT. This sequence encodes CASSFSASPGTQYF. The rearrangement uses TRBV28 and TRBJ2-3; tentative D call: TRBD2 (5 bases). This CDR3 is 14 amino acids long. V was clipped by 3 bases and J by 8 bases, with 15 bases between them. Germline-derived CDR1 and CDR2 are MDHEN and SYDVKM.

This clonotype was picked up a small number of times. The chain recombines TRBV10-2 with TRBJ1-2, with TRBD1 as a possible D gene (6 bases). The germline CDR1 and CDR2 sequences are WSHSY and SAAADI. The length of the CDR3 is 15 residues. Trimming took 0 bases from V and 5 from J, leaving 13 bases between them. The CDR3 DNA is TGCGCCAGCAGTGAGTCCGGCAGGGGAGGGTATGGCTACACCTTC. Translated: CASSESGRGGYGYTF.

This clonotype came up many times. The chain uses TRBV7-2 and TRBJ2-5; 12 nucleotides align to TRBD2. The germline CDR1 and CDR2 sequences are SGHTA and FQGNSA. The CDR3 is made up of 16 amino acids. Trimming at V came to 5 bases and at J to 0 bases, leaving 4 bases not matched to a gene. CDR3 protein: CASSPRTSGDQETQYF. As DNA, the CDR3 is TGTGCCAGCAGCCCTCGGACTAGCGGGGACCAAGAGACCCAGTACTTC. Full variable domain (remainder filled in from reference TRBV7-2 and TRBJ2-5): GAGVSQSPSNKVTEKGKDVELRCDPISGHTALYWYRQSLGQGLEFLIYFQGNSAPDKSGLPSDRFSAERTGGSVSTLTIQRTQQEDSAVYLCASSPRTSGDQETQYFGPGTRLLVL.

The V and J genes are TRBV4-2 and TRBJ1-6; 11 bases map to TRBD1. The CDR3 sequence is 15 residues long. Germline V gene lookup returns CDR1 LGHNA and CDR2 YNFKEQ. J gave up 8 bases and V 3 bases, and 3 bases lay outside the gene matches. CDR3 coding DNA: TGTGCCAGCAGCCACTCGGACAGGGGGCATTCACCCCTCCACTTT. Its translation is CASSHSDRGHSPLHF.

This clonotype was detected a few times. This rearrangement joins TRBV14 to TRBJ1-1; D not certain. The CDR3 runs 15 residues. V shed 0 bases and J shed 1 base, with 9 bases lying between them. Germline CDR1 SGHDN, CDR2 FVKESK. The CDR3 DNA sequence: TGTGCCAGCAGCCAAGAACGGTTTCCGAACACTGAAGCTTTCTTT. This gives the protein CASSQERFPNTEAFF.

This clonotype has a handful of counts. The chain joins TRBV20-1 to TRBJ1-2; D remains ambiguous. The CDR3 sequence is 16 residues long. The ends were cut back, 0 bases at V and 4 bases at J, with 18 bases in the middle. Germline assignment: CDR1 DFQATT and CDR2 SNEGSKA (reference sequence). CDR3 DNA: TGCAGTGCTAGAGATCTGGGCCTTGGGCTTAGCTATGGCTACACCTTC. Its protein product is CSARDLGLGLSYGYTF.

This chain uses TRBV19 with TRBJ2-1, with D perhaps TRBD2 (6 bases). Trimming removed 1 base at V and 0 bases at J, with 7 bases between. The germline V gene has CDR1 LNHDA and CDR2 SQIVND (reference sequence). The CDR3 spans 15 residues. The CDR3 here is CASSIAGVSYNEQFF. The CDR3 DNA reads TGTGCCAGTAGTATAGCGGGAGTCTCCTACAATGAGCAGTTCTTC.

The CDR3 DNA is TGTGCCAGCAGCCAAGTCGGTCAGGGGTATTCCTACGAGCAGTACTTC. Its translation is CASSQVGQGYSYEQYF. The chain links TRBV3-1 to TRBJ2-7; D possibly corresponds to TRBD1 (6 bases). The CDR3 is 16 amino acids. Germline CDR1 is LGHDT and CDR2 is YNNKEL (reference sequence). The ends were cut back, 1 base at V and 1 base at J, with 14 bases in the middle.

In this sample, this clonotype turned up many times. The CDR3, as DNA: TGCAGCGTTGACGAAGGGCAGGAGACCCAGTACTTC. As protein: CSVDEGQETQYF. The chain combines TRBV29-1 with TRBJ2-5; D is unclear. CDR1 SQVTM and CDR2 ANQGSEA come from the germline V gene. The CDR3 totals 12 residues. Trimming removed 3 bases at V and 5 bases at J, with 10 bases between.

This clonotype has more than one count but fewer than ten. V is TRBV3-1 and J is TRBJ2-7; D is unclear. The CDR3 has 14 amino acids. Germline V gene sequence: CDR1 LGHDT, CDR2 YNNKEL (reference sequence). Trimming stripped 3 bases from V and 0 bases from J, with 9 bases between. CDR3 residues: CASSHTESSYEQYF. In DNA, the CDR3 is TGTGCCAGCAGCCACACTGAGAGCTCCTACGAGCAGTACTTC.

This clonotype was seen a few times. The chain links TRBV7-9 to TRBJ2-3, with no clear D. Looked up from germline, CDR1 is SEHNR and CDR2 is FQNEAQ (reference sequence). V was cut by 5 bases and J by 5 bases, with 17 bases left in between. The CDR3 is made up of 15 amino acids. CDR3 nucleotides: TGTGCCAGCAGCCCCCTCTCGGGTAAAATAGATACGCAGTATTTT. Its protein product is CASSPLSGKIDTQYF.

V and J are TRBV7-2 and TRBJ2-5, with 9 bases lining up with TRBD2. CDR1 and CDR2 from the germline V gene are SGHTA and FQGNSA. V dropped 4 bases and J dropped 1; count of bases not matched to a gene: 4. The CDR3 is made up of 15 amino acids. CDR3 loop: CASSSGTSIQETQYF. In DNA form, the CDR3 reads TGTGCCAGCAGCTCCGGGACTAGCATCCAAGAGACCCAGTACTTC.

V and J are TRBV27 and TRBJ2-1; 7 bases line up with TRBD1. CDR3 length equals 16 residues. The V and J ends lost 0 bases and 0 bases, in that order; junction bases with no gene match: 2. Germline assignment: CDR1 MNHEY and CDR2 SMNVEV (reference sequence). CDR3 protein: CASSLSGDSSYNEQFF. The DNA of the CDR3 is TGTGCCAGCAGTTTATCAGGGGACAGCTCCTACAATGAGCAGTTCTTC.

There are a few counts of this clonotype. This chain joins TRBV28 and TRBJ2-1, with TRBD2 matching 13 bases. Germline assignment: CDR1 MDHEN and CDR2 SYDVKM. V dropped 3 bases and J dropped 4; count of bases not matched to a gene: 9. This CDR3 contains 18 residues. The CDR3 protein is CASSLTSGGRRPYNEQFF. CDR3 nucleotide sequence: TGTGCCAGCAGTTTGACTAGCGGGGGGCGAAGACCTTACAATGAGCAGTTCTTC.

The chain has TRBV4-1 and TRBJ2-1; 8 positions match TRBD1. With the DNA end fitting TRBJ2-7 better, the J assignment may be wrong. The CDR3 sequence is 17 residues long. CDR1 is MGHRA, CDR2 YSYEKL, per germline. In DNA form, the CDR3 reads TGCGCCAGCAGCCAAGATATAGGGCGACAGGGGAGGCACGAGCAGTACTTC. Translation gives CASSQDIGRQGRHEQYF.

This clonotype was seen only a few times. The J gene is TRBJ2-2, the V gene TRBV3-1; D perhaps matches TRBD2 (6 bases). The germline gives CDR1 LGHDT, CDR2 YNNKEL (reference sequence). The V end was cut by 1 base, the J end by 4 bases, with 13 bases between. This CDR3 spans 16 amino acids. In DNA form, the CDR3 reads TGTGCCAGCAGCCAAGTACGGCAGGGAGGCACCGGGGAGCTGTTTTTT. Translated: CASSQVRQGGTGELFF. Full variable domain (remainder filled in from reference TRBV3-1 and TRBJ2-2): DTAVSQTPKYLVTQMGNDKSIKCEQNLGHDTMYWYKQDSKKFLKIMFSYNNKELIINETVPNRFSPKSPDKAHLNLHINSLELGDSAVYFCASSQVRQGGTGELFFGEGSRLTVL.